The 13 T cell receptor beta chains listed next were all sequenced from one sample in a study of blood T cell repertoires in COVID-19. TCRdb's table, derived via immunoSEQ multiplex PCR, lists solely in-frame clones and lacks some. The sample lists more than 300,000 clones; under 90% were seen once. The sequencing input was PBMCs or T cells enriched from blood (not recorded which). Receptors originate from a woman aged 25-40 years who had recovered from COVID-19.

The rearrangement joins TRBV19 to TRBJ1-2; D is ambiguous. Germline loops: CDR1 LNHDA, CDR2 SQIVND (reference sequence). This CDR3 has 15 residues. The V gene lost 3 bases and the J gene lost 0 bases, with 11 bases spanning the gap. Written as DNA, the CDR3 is TGTGCCAGTAGTATGAGGCCCGTCACTAACTATGGCTACACCTTC. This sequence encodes CASSMRPVTNYGYTF.

CDR3 coding DNA: TGTGCCAGCAGTTACCGAGGACAGGGGGATACGCAGTATTTT. Translated, it gives CASSYRGQGDTQYF. The V and J genes are TRBV6-5 and TRBJ2-3; TRBD1 agrees at 9 bases. The CDR3 loop spans 14 amino acids. The V segment lost 2 bases and the J segment 6 bases; nucleotides outside the gene matches: 3. CDR1 and CDR2 (germline): MNHEY, SVGAGI.

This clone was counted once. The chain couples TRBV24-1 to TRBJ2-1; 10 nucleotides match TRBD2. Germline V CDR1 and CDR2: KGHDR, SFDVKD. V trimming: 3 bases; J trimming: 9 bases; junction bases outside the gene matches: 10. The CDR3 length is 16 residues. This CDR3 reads CATSDESGRGISEQFF. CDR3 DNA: TGTGCCACCAGTGATGAGAGCGGGAGGGGAATCAGTGAGCAGTTCTTC.

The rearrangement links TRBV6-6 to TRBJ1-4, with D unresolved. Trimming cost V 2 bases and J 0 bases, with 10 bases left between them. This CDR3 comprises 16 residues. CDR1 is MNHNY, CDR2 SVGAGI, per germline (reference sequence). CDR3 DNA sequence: TGTGCCAGCAGTTACCTCTCGGTTGCAACTAATGAAAAACTGTTTTTT. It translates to CASSYLSVATNEKLFF.

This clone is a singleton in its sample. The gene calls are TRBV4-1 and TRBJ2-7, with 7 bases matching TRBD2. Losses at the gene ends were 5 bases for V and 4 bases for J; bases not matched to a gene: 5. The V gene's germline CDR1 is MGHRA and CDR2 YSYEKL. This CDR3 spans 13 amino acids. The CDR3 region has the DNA TGCGCCAGCAGCAAGGGAGGGGTGTACGAGCAGTACTTC. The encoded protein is CASSKGGVYEQYF.

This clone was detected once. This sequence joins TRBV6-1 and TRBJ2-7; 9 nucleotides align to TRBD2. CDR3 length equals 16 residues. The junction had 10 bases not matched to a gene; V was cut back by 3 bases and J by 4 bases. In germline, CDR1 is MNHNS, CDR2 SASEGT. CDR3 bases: TGTGCCAGCAGTGATCCGGGCGGGAGGGCTTTGTACGAGCAGTACTTC. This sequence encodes CASSDPGGRALYEQYF.

The CDR3 DNA reads as TGTGCCAGCAGCTTGGTACAGGGTCTATATGGCTACACCTTC. This translates into CASSLVQGLYGYTF. The genes are TRBV7-9 and TRBJ1-2; tentatively, D is TRBD1 (6 bases). Trimming removed 3 bases from V and 5 bases from J, with 13 bases in between. The CDR3 spans 14 residues. The germline V gene encodes CDR1 SEHNR and CDR2 FQNEAQ (reference sequence). The variable domain in full, with the rest retrieved from reference TRBV7-9 and TRBJ1-2, is DTGVSQNPRHKITKRGQNVTFRCDPISEHNRLYWYRQTLGQGPEFLTYFQNEAQLEKSRLLSDRFSAERPKGSFSTLEIQRTEQGDSAMYLCASSLVQGLYGYTFGSGTRLTVV.

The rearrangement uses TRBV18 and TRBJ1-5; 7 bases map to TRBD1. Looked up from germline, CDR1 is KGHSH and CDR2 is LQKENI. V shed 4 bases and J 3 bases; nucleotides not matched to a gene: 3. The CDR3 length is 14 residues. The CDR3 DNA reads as TGTGCCAGCTCACTTGGGACAGACAATCAGCCCCAGCATTTT. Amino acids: CASSLGTDNQPQHF.

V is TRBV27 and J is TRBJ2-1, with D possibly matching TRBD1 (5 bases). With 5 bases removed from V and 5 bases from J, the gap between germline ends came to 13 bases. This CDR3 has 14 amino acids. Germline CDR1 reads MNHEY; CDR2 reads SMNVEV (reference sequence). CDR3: CASSIAGWHNEQFF. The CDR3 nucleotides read TGTGCCAGCAGTATAGCAGGGTGGCACAATGAGCAGTTCTTC.

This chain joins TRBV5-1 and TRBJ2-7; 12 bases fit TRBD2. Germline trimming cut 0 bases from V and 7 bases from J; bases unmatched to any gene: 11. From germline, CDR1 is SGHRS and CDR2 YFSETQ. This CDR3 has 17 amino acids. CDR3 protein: CASSLALTSGRSLEQYF. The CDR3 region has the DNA TGCGCCAGCAGCTTGGCGTTGACTAGCGGGAGATCATTAGAGCAGTACTTC. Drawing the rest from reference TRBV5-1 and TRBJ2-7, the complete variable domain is KAGVTQTPRYLIKTRGQQVTLSCSPISGHRSVSWYQQTPGQGLQFLFEYFSETQRNKGNFPGRFSGRQFSNSRSEMNVSTLELGDSALYLCASSLALTSGRSLEQYFGPGTRLTVT.

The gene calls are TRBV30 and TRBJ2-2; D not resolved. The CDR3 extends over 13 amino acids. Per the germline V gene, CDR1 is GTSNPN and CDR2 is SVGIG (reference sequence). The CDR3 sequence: CASTYRDTGELFF. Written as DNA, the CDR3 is TGTGCAAGTACTTACAGAGACACCGGGGAGCTGTTTTTT.

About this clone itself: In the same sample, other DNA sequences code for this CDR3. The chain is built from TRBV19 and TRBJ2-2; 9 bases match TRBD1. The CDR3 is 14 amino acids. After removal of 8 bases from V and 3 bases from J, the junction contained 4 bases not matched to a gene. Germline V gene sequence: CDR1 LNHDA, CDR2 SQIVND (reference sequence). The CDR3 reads CASSRDRDTGELFF. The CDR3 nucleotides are TGTGCCAGTTCTAGGGACAGGGACACCGGGGAGCTGTTTTTT.

The CDR3, as DNA: TGTGCCAGCAGCTGGGGGGGACAGGGGTCCTATAATTCACCCCTCCACTTT. As protein: CASSWGGQGSYNSPLHF. V and J are TRBV5-8 and TRBJ1-6; 10 positions agree with TRBD1. Germline V lookup: CDR1 SGHTS, CDR2 YDEGEE. This CDR3 has 17 residues. After removal of 3 bases from V and 1 base from J, the junction contained 4 bases not matched to a gene.